A single sample gave rise to the 13 T cell receptor beta chains below, sequenced in a study of blood T cell repertoires in COVID-19. Here immunoSEQ multiplex PCR was the method, and the copy in TCRdb shows in-frame clones only, minus some. The table shows about 150,000 clones, with more than 90% occurring only once. Sequencing input: peripheral blood. These receptors all stem from a man aged 45-65 years with acute or convalescent COVID-19.

The genes are TRBV28 and TRBJ1-5; 10 bases line up with TRBD1. Trimming cost V 5 bases and J 4 bases; bases outside gene matches: 8. The V gene's germline CDR1 is MDHEN and CDR2 SYDVKM. CDR3 length equals 16 residues. CDR3 sequence: CASSGDRGITNQPQHF. CDR3 DNA: TGTGCCAGCAGTGGGGACAGGGGAATAACAAATCAGCCCCAGCATTTT.

The V gene is TRBV10-1, the J gene TRBJ2-3; TRBD2 matches at 10 bases. CDR1 is WNHNN and CDR2 is SYGVQD in the germline V gene (reference sequence). V shed 4 bases, J shed 2 bases, and the junction held 3 bases outside the gene matches. CDR3 length: 15 residues. The CDR3 is CASSVLAGVTDTQYF. Here the CDR3 DNA reads TGCGCCAGCAGTGTCCTAGCGGGGGTCACAGATACGCAGTATTTT.

The rearrangement joins TRBV7-6 to TRBJ1-1; D is possibly TRBD1 (5 bases). Germline lookup yields CDR1 SGHVS and CDR2 FNYEAQ. CDR3 length: 13 residues. V shed 1 base and J shed 4 bases, with 7 bases lying between them. Written as DNA, the CDR3 is TGTGCCAGCAGCTTAGACAGGAGCACTGAAGCTTTCTTT. Encoded protein: CASSLDRSTEAFF. Together with reference TRBV7-6 and TRBJ1-1, the CDR3 gives the full variable domain: GAGVSQSPRYKVTKRGQDVALRCDPISGHVSLYWYRQALGQGPEFLTYFNYEAQQDKSGLPNDRFSAERPEGSISTLTIQRTEQRDSAMYRCASSLDRSTEAFFGQGTRLTVV.

The chain employs TRBV27 and TRBJ2-7; 11 bases map to TRBD1. V lost 3 bases to trimming and J lost 6 bases; unmatched junction nucleotides: 4. The CDR3 is made up of 14 amino acids. Germline V lookup: CDR1 MNHEY, CDR2 SMNVEV (reference sequence). CDR3 DNA: TGTGCCAGCAGTTTCCAGGGGACAGGGGGCGAGCAGTACGTC. Translated, it gives CASSFQGTGGEQYV.

V usage is TRBV3-1 (or the pseudogene TRBV3-2) and J usage is TRBJ1-6, with TRBD1 as a possible D gene (5 bases). The CDR3 runs 15 residues. The ends were cut back, 4 bases at V and 8 bases at J, with 15 bases in the middle. Germline-derived CDR1 and CDR2 are LGHDT and YNNKEL (reference sequence). CDR3 protein: CASSPSPGLYSPLHF. The CDR3 nucleotides are TGTGCCAGCAGCCCCTCCCCAGGGCTGTATTCACCCCTCCACTTT.

The chain joins TRBV11-2 to TRBJ2-3; possibly TRBD2 for D (6 bases). The germline CDR1 and CDR2 sequences are SGHAT and FQNNGV. Trimming left V 4 bases short and J 5 bases short, with 16 bases between. The CDR3 extends over 15 amino acids. The CDR3 nucleotides are TGTGCCAGCAGCTCATTAAAAAGGCGGGGAGATACGCAGTATTTT. Translated: CASSSLKRRGDTQYF. The full variable domain, in which reference TRBV11-2 and TRBJ2-3 provide the parts outside the CDR3, is EAGVAQSPRYKIIEKRQSVAFWCNPISGHATLYWYQQILGQGPKLLIQFQNNGVVDDSQLPKDRFSAERLKGVDSTLKIQPAKLEDSAVYLCASSSLKRRGDTQYFGPGTRLTVL.

The V call is TRBV7-2, the J call TRBJ2-7; D is ambiguous. CDR3 size: 14 residues. Trimming took 5 bases from V and 3 from J, leaving 14 bases between them. CDR1 is SGHTA, CDR2 FQGNSA, per germline. CDR3 bases: TGTGCCAGCAGCCCAAGCGTTTCCTTCTACGAGCAGTACTTC. It codes for CASSPSVSFYEQYF.

This clone was seen only once. This chain connects TRBV10-3 to TRBJ2-5; 8 bases line up with TRBD2. CDR3 size: 12 residues. Trimming cost V 6 bases and J 5 bases; bases outside gene matches: 2. The germline V gene has CDR1 ENHRY and CDR2 SYGVKD. The CDR3 DNA is TGTGCCATCAGCGCTAGCGGGGAGACCCAGTACTTC. Its translation is CAISASGETQYF.

The genes are TRBV11-2 and TRBJ2-7; D ambiguous. Deletions cut 1 base from V and 3 bases from J, with 7 bases between. The CDR3 sequence is 13 residues long. CDR1 and CDR2 (germline): SGHAT, FQNNGV. This CDR3 reads CASSLAGIYEQYV. The DNA for the CDR3 is TGTGCCAGCAGCTTAGCGGGTATCTACGAGCAGTACGTC.

This chain uses TRBV20-1 with TRBJ2-3; maybe TRBD1 (5 bases). Germline CDR1 is DFQATT and CDR2 is SNEGSKA (reference sequence). The CDR3 length is 14 residues. V was pared by 3 bases and J by 2 bases, with 12 bases between. The CDR3, as DNA: TGCAGTGCTAGTCTAGGGGCCCACACAGATACGCAGTATTTT. Encoded protein: CSASLGAHTDTQYF.

The rearrangement joins TRBV30 to TRBJ1-2; D uncertain. The V end was cut by 0 bases, the J end by 2 bases, with 4 bases between. There are 12 residues in the CDR3. The germline V gene has CDR1 GTSNPN and CDR2 SVGIG (reference sequence). CDR3 DNA: TGTGCCTGGAGTGTACACAACTATGGCTACACCTTC. Amino acids: CAWSVHNYGYTF.

The J gene is TRBJ2-1, the V gene TRBV11-2; 15 positions agree with TRBD2. V lost 5 bases and J lost 9; bases outside the gene matches: 5. The germline CDR1 and CDR2 sequences are SGHAT and FQNNGV. This CDR3 is 15 amino acids long. The CDR3 nucleotides are TGTGCCAGCAGCCTCGGACTAGCGGGAGGGGTTGAGCAGTTCTTC. Protein sequence: CASSLGLAGGVEQFF.

The CDR3: CASQTELNTEAFF. The CDR3 coding sequence is TGTGCCAGCCAGACAGAGTTGAACACTGAAGCTTTCTTT. This rearrangement joins TRBV2 to TRBJ1-1, with a possible D match to TRBD1 (5 bases). The CDR3 is 13 residues long. The V gene's germline CDR1 is SNHLY and CDR2 FYNNEI. V gave up 8 bases and J gave up 0 bases, with 10 bases separating them.